A single sample is the source of the 20 T cell receptor beta chains below, sequenced in a study of blood T cell repertoires in COVID-19. This table comes from immunoSEQ multiplex PCR, and its TCRdb copy is limited to in-frame clones, with some not included. The data show around 68,000 clones, with approximately 88% seen just once and less than 2.5% held by the top ten. Sequenced: peripheral blood. These receptors came from a human donor in a cohort sampled during active COVID-19.

This chain uses TRBV18 with TRBJ1-1; perhaps TRBD1 as D (6 bases). CDR3 length equals 13 residues. Germline V gene sequence: CDR1 KGHSH, CDR2 LQKENI. Trimming shortened V by 6 bases and J by 4 bases, and 12 bases separated the two germline ends. In nucleotides, the CDR3 is TGTGCCAGCTCCCTCGGGACACTCACTGAAGCTTTCTTT. Translated: CASSLGTLTEAFF.

The chain recombines TRBV11-3 with TRBJ2-2; a possible D gene is TRBD1 (6 bases). The CDR3 sequence is 14 residues long. Germline assignment: CDR1 SGHNT and CDR2 YENEEA. V lost 5 bases and J 2 bases, leaving 9 bases between the germline ends. The CDR3 reads CASSDRKNTGELFF. CDR3 nucleotides: TGTGCCAGCAGCGACAGGAAAAACACCGGGGAGCTGTTTTTT.

This chain joins TRBV5-1 and TRBJ2-4; maybe TRBD2 (6 bases). The V and J ends lost 3 bases and 5 bases respectively, with 15 bases between them. The CDR3 totals 15 residues. Germline assignment: CDR1 SGHRS and CDR2 YFSETQ. CDR3 amino acids: CASSWGDVAENIQYF. The CDR3 DNA is TGCGCCAGCAGCTGGGGGGATGTAGCGGAAAACATTCAGTACTTC.

In this sample, this clone turned up once. The gene calls are TRBV9 and TRBJ2-2; TRBD2 might be the D (5 bases). Germline V lookup: CDR1 SGDLS, CDR2 YYNGEE. V lost 3 bases, J lost 6 bases, and 9 bases lay in between. This CDR3 contains 13 residues. In DNA, the CDR3 is TGTGCCAGCAGCGCTACTAGTGCCGGGGAGCTGTTTTTT. Protein: CASSATSAGELFF.

The chain recombines TRBV7-2 with TRBJ1-4; D might be TRBD1 (5 bases). Germline V gene sequence: CDR1 SGHTA, CDR2 FQGNSA. V dropped 3 bases and J dropped 2 bases, with 10 bases sitting between them. CDR3 size: 15 residues. The CDR3 bases are TGTGCCAGCAGCTTGGGGGGGGGTACTAATGAAAAACTGTTTTTT. Amino acid sequence: CASSLGGGTNEKLFF.

V and J are TRBV24-1 and TRBJ1-5; D is unresolved. The V gene's germline CDR1 is KGHDR and CDR2 SFDVKD. Trimming removed 2 bases at V and 3 bases at J, with 7 bases between. The CDR3 is 14 residues long. As DNA, the CDR3 is TGTGCCACCAGTGATTCGGGATTCAATCAGCCCCAGCATTTT. Amino acid sequence: CATSDSGFNQPQHF.

The rearrangement joins TRBV28 to TRBJ2-7, with D possibly matching TRBD1 (5 bases). The V end lost 7 bases, the J end lost 2 bases, and 12 bases lay between the germline ends. CDR1 and CDR2 from the germline V gene are MDHEN and SYDVKM. The CDR3 is made up of 13 amino acids. CDR3 amino acids: CASNAGWPYEQYF. DNA for the CDR3: TGTGCCAGCAACGCAGGGTGGCCCTACGAGCAGTACTTC.

The CDR3: CASKGDYNEKLFF. Here the CDR3 DNA reads TGTGCCAGCAAAGGGGACTACAATGAAAAACTGTTTTTT. The gene calls are TRBV2 and TRBJ1-4; maybe TRBD1 (5 bases). The ends were cut back, 7 bases at V and 5 bases at J, with 11 bases in the middle. Germline values: CDR1 SNHLY, CDR2 FYNNEI. The CDR3 contains 13 residues.

About this clone itself: One junction end does not reproduce the germline sequence, and a read error may be involved. The chain employs TRBV7-7 and TRBJ2-7, with 8 bases lining up with TRBD1. There are 15 residues in the CDR3. Germline values: CDR1 SSHAT, CDR2 FNYEAQ (reference sequence). CDR3 coding DNA: TGTGCTAGCAGTCACAGGGGGTGGCTCTCCTACGAGCAGTACTTC. It specifies CASSHRGWLSYEQYF.

This chain uses TRBV3-1 (or the pseudogene TRBV3-2) with TRBJ2-1; TRBD2 matches 9 bases. This CDR3 contains 15 residues. In germline, CDR1 is LGHDT, CDR2 YNNKEL (reference sequence). V lost 4 bases, J lost 3 bases, and 4 bases stayed unmatched. The CDR3 sequence is CASSLSGSNYNEQFF. DNA for the CDR3: TGTGCCAGCAGCCTTAGCGGGAGTAACTACAATGAGCAGTTCTTC.

V gene TRBV5-1 combines with J gene TRBJ2-5, with 7 bases fitting TRBD1. This CDR3 region has 14 residues. The germline gives CDR1 SGHRS, CDR2 YFSETQ. V lost 6 bases to trimming and J lost 4 bases; unmatched junction nucleotides: 9. The CDR3, as DNA: TGCGCCAGCACCCTGGGCAGGGGGTCAGAGACCCAGTACTTC. Encoded protein: CASTLGRGSETQYF.

The chain recombines TRBV23-1 with TRBJ1-1; maybe TRBD1 (6 bases). TRBV23-1 is marked as an open reading frame, function uncertain. V shed 7 bases and J shed 3 bases, with 18 bases lying between them. The CDR3 contains 15 residues. Here the CDR3 DNA reads TGCGCCAGCAACCTTTCTCCGGGACACCACACTGAAGCTTTCTTT. Protein sequence: CASNLSPGHHTEAFF.

V is TRBV3-1 (or the pseudogene TRBV3-2) and J is TRBJ2-3; 7 bases match TRBD2. Germline V gives CDR1 LGHDT, CDR2 YNNKEL (reference sequence). V shed 4 bases, J shed 6 bases, and the junction held 7 bases outside the gene matches. This CDR3 contains 14 residues. The CDR3 region has the DNA TGTGCCAGCAGCCGCTTACTCGGGGGGGATACGCAGTATTTT. Amino acids: CASSRLLGGDTQYF.

Points on this clone: Other DNA sequences of this sample code for an identical CDR3. The chain is built from TRBV7-2 and TRBJ2-3, with 9 bases that match TRBD2. This CDR3 spans 15 amino acids. CDR1 SGHTA and CDR2 FQGNSA come from the germline V gene. J was trimmed by 6 bases and V by 1 base; bases with no gene match: 5. The CDR3 sequence is CASSLGRGGGDTQYF. CDR3 in DNA: TGTGCCAGCAGCTTAGGGCGGGGGGGCGGGGATACGCAGTATTTT.

The chain carries TRBV25-1 and TRBJ2-7; TRBD1 matches at 8 bases. Germline assignment: CDR1 MGHDK and CDR2 SYGVNS. V shed 6 bases, J shed 2 bases, and the junction held 3 bases outside the gene matches. The CDR3 covers 13 residues. This CDR3 reads CASRDRATYEQYF. DNA for the CDR3: TGTGCCAGCAGGGACAGGGCTACCTACGAGCAGTACTTC.

Here the CDR3 reads CAHGADFNYGYTF. DNA for the CDR3: TGTGCCCATGGGGCAGACTTTAACTATGGCTACACCTTC. The V call is TRBV30, the J call TRBJ1-2, with D perhaps TRBD1 (5 bases). Trimming pared 8 bases from V and 1 base from J, leaving 14 bases between. Germline values: CDR1 GTSNPN, CDR2 SVGIG (reference sequence). The CDR3 length is 13 residues.

The rearrangement uses TRBV6-5 and TRBJ1-1; weak D call: TRBD1 (6 bases). V dropped 4 bases and J dropped 3 bases, with 9 bases sitting between them. The germline CDR1 and CDR2 sequences are MNHEY and SVGAGI. The CDR3 is made up of 13 amino acids. The CDR3 bases are TGTGCCAGCAGTTTAAGACAGGACACTGAAGCTTTCTTT. As protein: CASSLRQDTEAFF.

As DNA, the CDR3 is TGTGCCAGCAGCTTAGGGATCCAGGGGTTAGGCGGCTACACCTTC. Its translation is CASSLGIQGLGGYTF. The genes are TRBV7-2 and TRBJ1-2; the D gene is possibly TRBD1 (6 bases). Trimming removed 1 base at V and 8 bases at J, with 17 bases between. The CDR3 sequence is 15 residues long. Per germline, CDR1 SGHTA and CDR2 FQGNSA. The full variable domain, completed using reference TRBV7-2 and TRBJ1-2, is GAGVSQSPSNKVTEKGKDVELRCDPISGHTALYWYRQSLGQGLEFLIYFQGNSAPDKSGLPSDRFSAERTGGSVSTLTIQRTQQEDSAVYLCASSLGIQGLGGYTFGSGTRLTVV.

The J gene is TRBJ1-1, the V gene TRBV5-1; possibly TRBD1 for D (6 bases). The CDR3 spans 13 residues. Germline loops: CDR1 SGHRS, CDR2 YFSETQ. Trimming pared 4 bases from V and 4 bases from J, leaving 11 bases between. The CDR3: CASSPRGSTEAFF. CDR3 in DNA: TGCGCCAGCAGCCCCAGGGGAAGCACTGAAGCTTTCTTT.

V is TRBV29-1 and J is TRBJ1-1; no reliable D call. With 4 bases removed from V and 0 bases from J, the gap between germline ends came to 9 bases. The CDR3 is 13 amino acids. Per germline, CDR1 SQVTM and CDR2 ANQGSEA. The CDR3 region has the DNA TGCAGCGTTGGCCAGGATTTGAACACTGAAGCTTTCTTT. Encoded protein: CSVGQDLNTEAFF.